This T cell receptor beta chain was retrieved from a study of blood T cell repertoires in COVID-19. As handled by the study authors: For nucleated cells, counts were estimated from reference gene primer amplification. Generated by immunoSEQ multiplex PCR, the TCRdb table keeps only in-frame clones and is missing some. The V and J calls and the clone size are those of that table, but D and trimming were determined from the DNA. The top ten hold around 8.8% of the sample, which has roughly 200,000 clones, over 75% seen once. Those enrolled, adults aged roughly 18 to 95 years, came from some 25 US areas. Participants had their cohort set by participant-reported clinical history. Donors of Cohort 3 who recovered were those that had two negative PCRs, clearance, or symptom resolution. CDR3 length: 11 amino acids. The germline CDR1 and CDR2 sequences are LGHDT and YNNKEL (reference sequence). V dropped 3 bases and J dropped 9 bases, with 9 bases sitting between them.

The clonotype comes from a middle-aged man who had recovered from COVID-19. The chain has TRBV3-1 (or the pseudogene TRBV3-2) and TRBJ2-7; D uncertain. The material sequenced was PBMCs or T cells enriched from blood (not recorded which). The CDR3: CASSHSLGQYF. The CDR3 DNA reads TGTGCCAGCAGCCACTCTCTCGGGCAGTACTTC.